This T cell receptor (beta chain) comes out of a study of lymphopenia after photon versus proton radiotherapy. Overall study findings and caveats: Post-nadir TCR diversity decline inversely tracked overall survival among those who died. After the lymphocyte nadir, photon-treated repertoires showed oligoclonal expansion, especially of CD8+ Temra cells. Survival link was tested only in deceased patients; proton benefit remains a possibility. Under photons, naive T cells and diversity fell while effector/memory populations rose.

With respect to this clone: Its antigen is unidentified.

Deletions cut 6 bases from V and 0 bases from J, with 11 bases between. CDR1 and CDR2 (germline): KGHSH, LQKENI. The length of the CDR3 is 15 residues. TCRdb's copy holds only in-frame clones and misses some; the assay was immunoSEQ multiplex PCR. The sample carries about 16,000 clones, 85% to 90% recorded once. The clonotype originates from a man in his 70s with pancreatic cancer. Source: peripheral blood, taken from a patient treated with proton-based radiotherapy. J is TRBJ1-4 and V is TRBV18, with D unclear. The CDR3 spells CASSPEEATNEKLFF. CDR3 in DNA: TGTGCCAGCTCCCCTGAAGAAGCAACTAATGAAAAACTGTTTTTT.